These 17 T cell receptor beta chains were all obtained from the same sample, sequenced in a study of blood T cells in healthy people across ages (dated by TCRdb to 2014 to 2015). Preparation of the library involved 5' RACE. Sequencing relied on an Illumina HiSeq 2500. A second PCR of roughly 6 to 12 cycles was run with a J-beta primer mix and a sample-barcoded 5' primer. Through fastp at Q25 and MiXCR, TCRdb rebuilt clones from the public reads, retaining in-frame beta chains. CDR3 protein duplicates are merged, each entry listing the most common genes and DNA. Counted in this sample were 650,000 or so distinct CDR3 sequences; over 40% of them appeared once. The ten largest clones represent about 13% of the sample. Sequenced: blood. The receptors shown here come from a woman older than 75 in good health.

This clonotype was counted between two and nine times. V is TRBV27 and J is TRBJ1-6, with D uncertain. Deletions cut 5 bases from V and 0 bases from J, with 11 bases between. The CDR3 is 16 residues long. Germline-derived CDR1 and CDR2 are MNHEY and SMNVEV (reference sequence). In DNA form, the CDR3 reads TGTGCCAGCAGTCCCGGTTGGGGCTCCTATAATTCACCCCTCCACTTT. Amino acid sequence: CASSPGWGSYNSPLHF.

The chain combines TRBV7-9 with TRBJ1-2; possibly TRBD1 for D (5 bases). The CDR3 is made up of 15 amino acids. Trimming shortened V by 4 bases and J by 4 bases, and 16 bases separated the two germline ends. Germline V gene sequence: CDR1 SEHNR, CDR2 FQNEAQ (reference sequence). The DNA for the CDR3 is TGTGCCAGCAGCTGGGGCGGCTCCCCAAGCTATGGCTACACCTTC. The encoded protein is CASSWGGSPSYGYTF.

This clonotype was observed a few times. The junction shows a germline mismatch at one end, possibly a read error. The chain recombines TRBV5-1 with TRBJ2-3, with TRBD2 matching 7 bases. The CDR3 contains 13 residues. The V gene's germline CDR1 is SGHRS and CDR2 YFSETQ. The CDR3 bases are TGCACCAGCAGTCCTGGGGGGGGAAATACGCAGTATTTT. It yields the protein CTSSPGGGNTQYF.

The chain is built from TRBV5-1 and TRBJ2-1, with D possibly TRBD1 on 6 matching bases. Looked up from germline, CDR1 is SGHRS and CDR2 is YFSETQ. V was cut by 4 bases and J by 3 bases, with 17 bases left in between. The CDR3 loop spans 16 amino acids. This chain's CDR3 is CASSVTDRMIYNEQFF. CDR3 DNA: TGCGCCAGCAGCGTCACAGACAGGATGATCTACAATGAGCAGTTCTTC.

CDR3 loop: CASSPDYLQETQYF. The CDR3 DNA sequence: TGTGCCAGCTCACCAGACTATTTGCAAGAGACCCAGTACTTC. V is TRBV18 and J is TRBJ2-4; D is perhaps TRBD2 (5 bases). Judging by the DNA end, TRBJ2-5 fits better; the J call may be wrong. The CDR3 length is 14 residues. Germline lookup yields CDR1 KGHSH and CDR2 LQKENI.

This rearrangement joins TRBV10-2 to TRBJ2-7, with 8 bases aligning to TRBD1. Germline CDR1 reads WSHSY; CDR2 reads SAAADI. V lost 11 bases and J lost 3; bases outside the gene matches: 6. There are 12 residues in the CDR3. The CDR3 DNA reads TGCGCCTGCCGGGACAGGAACTACGAGCAGTACTTC. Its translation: CACRDRNYEQYF.

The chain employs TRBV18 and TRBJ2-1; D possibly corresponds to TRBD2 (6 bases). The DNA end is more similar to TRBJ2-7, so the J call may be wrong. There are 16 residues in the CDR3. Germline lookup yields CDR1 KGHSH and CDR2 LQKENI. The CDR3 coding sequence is TGTGCCAGCTCACCAGCGGGGCCCCTAACCTACAATGAGCAGTACTTC. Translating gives CASSPAGPLTYNEQYF.

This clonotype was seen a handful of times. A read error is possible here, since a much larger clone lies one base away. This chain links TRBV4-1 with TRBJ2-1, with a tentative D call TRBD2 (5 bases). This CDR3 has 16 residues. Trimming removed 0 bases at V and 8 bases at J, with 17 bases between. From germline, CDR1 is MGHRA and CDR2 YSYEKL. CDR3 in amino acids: CASSQEGRVSYDEQFF. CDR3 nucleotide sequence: TGCGCCAGCAGCCAAGAAGGGCGGGTGTCATACGATGAGCAGTTCTTC.

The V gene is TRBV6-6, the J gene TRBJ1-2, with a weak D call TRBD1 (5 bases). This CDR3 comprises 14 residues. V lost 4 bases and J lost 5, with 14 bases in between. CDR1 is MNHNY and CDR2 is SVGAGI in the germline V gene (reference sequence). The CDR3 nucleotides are TGTGCCAGCAGTTCCGCGGGGGGGGAATATGGCTACACCTTC. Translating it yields CASSSAGGEYGYTF.

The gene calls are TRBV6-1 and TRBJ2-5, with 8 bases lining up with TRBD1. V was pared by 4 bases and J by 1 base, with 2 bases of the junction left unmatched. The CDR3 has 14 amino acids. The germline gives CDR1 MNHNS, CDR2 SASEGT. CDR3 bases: TGTGCCAGCAGTGGGACAGGGACCCAAGAGACCCAGTACTTC. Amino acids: CASSGTGTQETQYF.

The CDR3 region is CASNRIRGSTDTQYF. The CDR3 DNA follows: TGTGCCAGCAATAGGATACGGGGGAGCACAGATACGCAGTATTTT. This chain links TRBV6-5 with TRBJ2-3, with a possible D match to TRBD2 (6 bases). V was shortened by 7 bases and J by 0 bases, with 14 bases between the two germline ends. Germline CDR1 reads MNHEY; CDR2 reads SVGAGI. The CDR3 spans 15 residues.

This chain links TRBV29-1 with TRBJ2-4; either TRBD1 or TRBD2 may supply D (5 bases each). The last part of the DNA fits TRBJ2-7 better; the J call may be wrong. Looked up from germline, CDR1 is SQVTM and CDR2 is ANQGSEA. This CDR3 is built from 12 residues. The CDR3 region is CSVDIMGDEQYF. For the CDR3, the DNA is TGCAGCGTTGACATCATGGGGGACGAGCAGTACTTC.

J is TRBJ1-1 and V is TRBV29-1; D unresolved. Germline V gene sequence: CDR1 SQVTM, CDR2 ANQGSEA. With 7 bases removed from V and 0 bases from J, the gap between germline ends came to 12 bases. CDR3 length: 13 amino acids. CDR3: CSALGRVNTEAFF. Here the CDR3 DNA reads TGCAGCGCCCTAGGACGGGTGAACACTGAAGCTTTCTTT.

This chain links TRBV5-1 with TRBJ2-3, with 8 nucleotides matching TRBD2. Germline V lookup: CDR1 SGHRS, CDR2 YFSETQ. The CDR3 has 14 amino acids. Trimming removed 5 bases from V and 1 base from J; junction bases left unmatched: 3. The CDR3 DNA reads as TGCGCCAGCAGTTGGACTAGCCGCACAGATACGCAGTATTTT. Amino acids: CASSWTSRTDTQYF.

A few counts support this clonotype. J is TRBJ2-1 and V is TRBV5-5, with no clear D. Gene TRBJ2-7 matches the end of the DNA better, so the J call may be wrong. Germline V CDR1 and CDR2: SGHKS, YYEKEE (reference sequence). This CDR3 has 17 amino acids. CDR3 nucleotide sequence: TGTGCCAGCAGCTTTTCGGCGAGACGTGGAGTCTACAATGAGCAGTACTTC. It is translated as CASSFSARRGVYNEQYF.

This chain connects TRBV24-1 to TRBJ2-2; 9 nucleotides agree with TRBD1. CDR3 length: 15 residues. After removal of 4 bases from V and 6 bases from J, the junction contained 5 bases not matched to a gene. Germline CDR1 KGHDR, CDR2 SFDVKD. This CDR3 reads CATSDPGTGSGELFF. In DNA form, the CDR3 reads TGTGCCACCAGTGACCCCGGGACAGGGTCCGGGGAGCTGTTTTTT.

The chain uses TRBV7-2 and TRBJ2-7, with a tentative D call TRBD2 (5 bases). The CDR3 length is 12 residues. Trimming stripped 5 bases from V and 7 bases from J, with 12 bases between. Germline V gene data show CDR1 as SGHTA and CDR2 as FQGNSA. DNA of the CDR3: TGTGCCAGCAGCCCAGACTACAATGAGCAGTACTTC. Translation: CASSPDYNEQYF.